This T cell receptor beta chain emerged from a study of neurological immune-mediated disorders. The V gene's germline CDR1 is MNHEY and CDR2 SMNVEV (reference sequence). V lost 7 bases, J lost 6 bases, and 11 bases stayed unmatched. CDR3 length equals 15 residues. This clonotype was seen a few times. TCRdb passed the 5' RACE reads through MiXCR, listing each CDR3 protein once. Among approximately 66,000 distinct CDR3 sequences listed, 4.5% to 5.5% were seen once. Specimen: PBMCs. V is TRBV27 and J is TRBJ1-5; the match to TRBD1 covers 8 bases. This clonotype was sampled from a man aged 25 to 40 with multiple sclerosis. The CDR3 region has the DNA TGTGCCAGCAAGGCCCGGACAGGGCTGGGTCAGCCCCAGCATTTT. Its protein is CASKARTGLGQPQHF.